This TCR beta chain was recovered during a study of identical twins. One entry per CDR3 protein results from TCRdb running MiXCR on the 5' RACE reads. The sample lists fewer than 900,000 distinct CDR3 sequences, 20% to 25% occurring once. V was pared by 8 bases and J by 4 bases, with 14 bases of the junction left unmatched. The germline V gene has CDR1 MNHNS and CDR2 SASEGT. The CDR3 is 16 residues long. This sample was shared with a second study, whose subject was T cells expressing NK-cell markers.

V usage is TRBV6-1 and J usage is TRBJ1-2; 9 nucleotides match TRBD1. The receptor's source is a woman between 18 and 29 years old in good health. The sample consisted of PBMCs. Here the CDR3 DNA reads TGTGCCAGCGACGGGACAGGGAGTGGGCCGGGCTATGGCTACACCTTC. Its translation: CASDGTGSGPGYGYTF.